A single sample gave rise to the 5 T cell receptor beta chains below, sequenced in a study of cytomegalovirus exposure and HLA in healthy donors. Using immunoSEQ multiplex PCR, the repertoire was profiled, and TCRdb retains in-frame clones only, with some absent. The repertoire holds fewer than 250,000 clones, with approximately 88% as singletons. Sequencing input: PBMCs. These receptors all stem from a young woman in good health and CMV-seropositive.

The V gene is TRBV6-5, the J gene TRBJ2-1, with 12 positions matching TRBD2. Germline loops: CDR1 MNHEY, CDR2 SVGAGI. The CDR3 loop spans 15 amino acids. V lost 7 bases and J lost 7; bases outside the gene matches: 8. The CDR3 bases are TGTGCCAGCATTACTAGCGGGAGGCCGGAAAATGAGCAGTTCTTC. Translated: CASITSGRPENEQFF.

The V and J genes are TRBV29-1 and TRBJ2-1; D may be TRBD2 (5 bases). From germline, CDR1 is SQVTM and CDR2 ANQGSEA. This CDR3 is built from 13 residues. V was cut by 3 bases and J by 6 bases, with 12 bases left in between. The CDR3 nucleotides are TGCAGCGTTGATTGGCTAGCCTCCAATGAGCAGTTCTTC. Encoded protein: CSVDWLASNEQFF.

This sequence joins TRBV30 and TRBJ2-2; D remains unclear. There are 15 residues in the CDR3. V shed 0 bases and J shed 0 bases, with 8 bases lying between them. CDR1 GTSNPN and CDR2 SVGIG come from the germline V gene (reference sequence). CDR3 sequence: CAWSVGRTNTGELFF. The CDR3 DNA reads TGTGCCTGGAGTGTAGGGCGGACGAACACCGGGGAGCTGTTTTTT.

This chain uses TRBV7-9 with TRBJ2-7; D is possibly TRBD1 or TRBD2 (5 bases each). CDR3 length: 13 amino acids. The germline CDR1 and CDR2 sequences are SEHNR and FQNEAQ (reference sequence). Trimming stripped 1 base from V and 5 bases from J, with 9 bases between. The CDR3 bases are TGTGCCAGCAGCTTAGGAGGGACCCACGAGCAGTACTTC. Translating it yields CASSLGGTHEQYF.

The chain employs TRBV6-4 and TRBJ2-7; D is possibly TRBD2 (6 bases). The CDR3 loop spans 15 amino acids. Germline V lookup: CDR1 MRHNA, CDR2 SNTAGT. V was cut by 5 bases and J by 3 bases, with 17 bases left in between. This CDR3 reads CASSPGHGGDYEQYF. CDR3 in DNA: TGTGCCAGCAGTCCGGGTCACGGCGGGGACTACGAGCAGTACTTC.